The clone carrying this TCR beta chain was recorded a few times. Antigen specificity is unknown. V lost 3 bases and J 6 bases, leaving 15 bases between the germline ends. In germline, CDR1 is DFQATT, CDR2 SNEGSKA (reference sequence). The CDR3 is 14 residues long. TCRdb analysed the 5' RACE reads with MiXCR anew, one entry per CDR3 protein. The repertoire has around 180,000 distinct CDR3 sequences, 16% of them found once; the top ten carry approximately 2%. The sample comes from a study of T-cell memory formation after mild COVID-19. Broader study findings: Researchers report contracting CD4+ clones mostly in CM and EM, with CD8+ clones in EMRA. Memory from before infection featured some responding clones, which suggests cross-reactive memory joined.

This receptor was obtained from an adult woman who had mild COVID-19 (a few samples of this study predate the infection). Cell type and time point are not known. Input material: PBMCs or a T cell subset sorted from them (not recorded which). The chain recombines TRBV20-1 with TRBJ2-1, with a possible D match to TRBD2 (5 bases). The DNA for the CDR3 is TGCAGTGCTAGCGGTGGAGGCGGAATCAATGAGCAGTTCTTC. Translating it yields CSASGGGGINEQFF.